Listed here are 28 T cell receptor beta chains from one sample, sequenced in a study of shared clonotypes between healthy human individuals. As defined, naive CD8 cells were CD45RO-negative and positively selected for CCR7, with terminally differentiated effector memory CD45RA+ cells excluded. Clones were read by immunoSEQ multiplex PCR, and TCRdb kept only the in-frame ones, dropping some. The sample lists about 1.9 million clones; just over 90% were seen once. Specimen: naive CD8+ T cells from PBMCs. These receptors came from a man between 18 and 35 years old in good health. Some clones in this sample may be carry-over from other donors' samples.

V usage is TRBV19 and J usage is TRBJ1-5; D is uncertain. The CDR3 loop spans 14 amino acids. Germline V gene sequence: CDR1 LNHDA, CDR2 SQIVND (reference sequence). Trimming took 1 base from V and 2 from J, leaving 6 bases between them. The CDR3 DNA follows: TGTGCCAGTAGTATAGGGTCAGGCAATCAGCCCCAGCATTTT. Residues: CASSIGSGNQPQHF. The full variable domain, rest sourced from reference TRBV19 and TRBJ1-5, is DGGITQSPKYLFRKEGQNVTLSCEQNLNHDAMYWYRQDPGQGLRLIYYSQIVNDFQKGDIAEGYSVSREKKESFPLTVTSAQKNPTAFYLCASSIGSGNQPQHFGDGTRLSIL.

This rearrangement joins TRBV25-1 to TRBJ2-7, with 9 bases matching TRBD2. J lost 6 bases, V lost 3 bases, and 3 bases had no gene match. This CDR3 contains 13 residues. Germline values: CDR1 MGHDK, CDR2 SYGVNS. The CDR3 DNA reads TGTGCCAGCAGTGACCGGGGACTAGCCGAGCAGTACTTC. Translated, it gives CASSDRGLAEQYF.

The V gene is TRBV5-4, the J gene TRBJ2-7; possibly TRBD1 for D (6 bases). Germline V gene lookup returns CDR1 SGHNT and CDR2 YYREEE (reference sequence). The CDR3 contains 13 residues. Trimming shortened V by 5 bases and J by 5 bases, and 14 bases separated the two germline ends. CDR3 nucleotide sequence: TGTGCCAGCAGTCCAGTTCAGGGGAACGAGCAGTACTTC. Amino acids: CASSPVQGNEQYF. The full variable domain, its missing parts supplied by reference TRBV5-4 and TRBJ2-7, is ETGVTQSPTHLIKTRGQQVTLRCSSQSGHNTVSWYQQALGQGPQFIFQYYREEENGRGNFPPRFSGLQFPNYSSELNVNALELDDSALYLCASSPVQGNEQYFGPGTRLTVT.

This rearrangement joins TRBV9 to TRBJ1-2; TRBD1 agrees at 8 bases. The CDR3 consists of 14 residues. V shed 4 bases and J 2 bases; nucleotides not matched to a gene: 4. The germline V gene encodes CDR1 SGDLS and CDR2 YYNGEE. The chain's CDR3 is CASSIRDRNYGYTF. The CDR3 nucleotides read TGTGCCAGCAGCATCCGGGACAGGAACTATGGCTACACCTTC.

The chain recombines TRBV5-6 with TRBJ1-4, with unresolved D. This CDR3 contains 15 residues. V was pared by 6 bases and J by 8 bases, with 20 bases between. Germline V CDR1 and CDR2: SGHDT, YYEEEE. This CDR3 reads CASTSSEGRREKLFF. CDR3 in DNA: TGTGCCAGCACCTCCTCCGAAGGGAGAAGAGAAAAACTGTTTTTT. Together with reference TRBV5-6 and TRBJ1-4, the CDR3 gives the full variable domain: DAGVTQSPTHLIKTRGQQVTLRCSPKSGHDTVSWYQQALGQGPQFIFQYYEEEERQRGNFPDRFSGHQFPNYSSELNVNALLLGDSALYLCASTSSEGRREKLFFGSGTQLSVL.

The chain has TRBV27 and TRBJ2-7; weak D call: TRBD1 (5 bases). In germline, CDR1 is MNHEY, CDR2 SMNVEV (reference sequence). The CDR3 contains 15 residues. Trimming took off 8 bases at V and 1 base at J, with 18 bases between the two ends. CDR3 region: CASVDTFRSSYEQYF. The CDR3 DNA follows: TGTGCCAGCGTGGACACTTTTCGTTCTTCCTACGAGCAGTACTTC.

The chain employs TRBV10-2 and TRBJ2-5; D is undetermined. Germline lookup yields CDR1 WSHSY and CDR2 SAAADI. Trimming took off 1 base at V and 4 bases at J, with 10 bases between the two ends. The CDR3 totals 14 residues. In DNA form, the CDR3 reads TGCGCCAGCAGTGAGTTGCCGGGCCTAGAGACCCAGTACTTC. It yields the protein CASSELPGLETQYF.

This clone was observed once. The V gene is TRBV7-8, the J gene TRBJ2-1; D is perhaps TRBD2 (5 bases). This CDR3 contains 13 residues. The V and J ends lost 4 bases and 10 bases respectively, with 14 bases between them. The germline V gene encodes CDR1 SGHVS and CDR2 FQNEAQ. The CDR3 spells CASSSHGVYEQFF. The DNA of the CDR3 is TGTGCCAGCAGCTCACACGGGGTTTACGAGCAGTTCTTC. Full variable domain (missing parts from reference TRBV7-8 and TRBJ2-1): GAGVSQSPRYKVAKRGQDVALRCDPISGHVSLFWYQQALGQGPEFLTYFQNEAQLDKSGLPSDRFFAERPEGSVSTLKIQRTQQEDSAVYLCASSSHGVYEQFFGPGTRLTVL.

Concerning this clone itself: Additional DNA sequences in this sample encode the identical CDR3. The chain has TRBV5-1 and TRBJ1-2; the match to TRBD1 covers 9 bases. This CDR3 comprises 13 residues. V shed 4 bases and J 4 bases; nucleotides not matched to a gene: 2. The germline V gene encodes CDR1 SGHRS and CDR2 YFSETQ. CDR3 residues: CASSEDRGYGYTF. CDR3 coding DNA: TGCGCCAGCAGCGAGGACAGGGGCTATGGCTACACCTTC.

Comment on this clone: Other nucleotide sequences in the sample specify the same CDR3. J is TRBJ1-1 and V is TRBV6-5, with D maybe TRBD1 (5 bases). This CDR3 region has 14 residues. Germline CDR1 MNHEY, CDR2 SVGAGI. Trimming left V 0 bases short and J 4 bases short, with 9 bases between. CDR3 loop: CASSYSGGGTEAFF. CDR3 in DNA: TGTGCCAGCAGTTACTCGGGGGGGGGCACTGAAGCTTTCTTT.

The chain links TRBV9 to TRBJ2-3; 9 positions agree with TRBD2. The CDR3 runs to 16 residues. Trimming took 3 bases from V and 4 from J; bases not matched to a gene: 9. Germline-derived CDR1 and CDR2 are SGDLS and YYNGEE. The CDR3 region has the DNA TGTGCCAGCAGCGCGCGCCGGGGGACTAGCCCAGATACGCAGTATTTT. Its protein product is CASSARRGTSPDTQYF.

The chain is built from TRBV7-6 and TRBJ2-1; D ambiguous. CDR1 is SGHVS, CDR2 FNYEAQ, per germline. V lost 6 bases and J lost 7, with 10 bases in between. CDR3 length: 12 residues. CDR3 in amino acids: CASSVGPNEQFF. CDR3 nucleotides: TGTGCCAGCAGTGTTGGGCCTAATGAGCAGTTCTTC.

This chain connects TRBV7-9 to TRBJ2-1; D remains unclear. This CDR3 contains 15 residues. The V end was cut by 3 bases, the J end by 5 bases, with 14 bases between. The germline V gene has CDR1 SEHNR and CDR2 FQNEAQ (reference sequence). The CDR3 nucleotides read TGTGCCAGCAGCTTTCCGAGGTTGCAGGACAATGAGCAGTTCTTC. Protein product: CASSFPRLQDNEQFF.

The chain couples TRBV5-1 to TRBJ2-5; D is uncertain. The V gene lost 3 bases and the J gene lost 0 bases, with 0 bases spanning the gap. This CDR3 is built from 11 residues. CDR1 is SGHRS, CDR2 YFSETQ, per germline. As DNA, the CDR3 is TGCGCCAGCAGCTACCAAGAGACCCAGTACTTC. It is translated as CASSYQETQYF.

The genes are TRBV7-8 and TRBJ2-7; 8 nucleotides agree with TRBD1. Germline V gives CDR1 SGHVS, CDR2 FQNEAQ. J lost 6 bases, V lost 5 bases, and 12 bases had no gene match. CDR3 length: 15 amino acids. The chain's CDR3 is CASSPRQGLSGEQYF. CDR3 nucleotides: TGTGCCAGCAGCCCAAGACAGGGGCTGTCTGGCGAGCAGTACTTC.

This rearrangement joins TRBV7-9 to TRBJ2-1, with D possibly being TRBD1 (6 bases). The CDR3 is made up of 15 amino acids. V was shortened by 3 bases and J by 5 bases, with 14 bases between the two germline ends. Germline CDR1 reads SEHNR; CDR2 reads FQNEAQ (reference sequence). CDR3 bases: TGTGCCAGCAGCTTGTCAGGGGATGTCCACAATGAGCAGTTCTTC. Translated, it gives CASSLSGDVHNEQFF.

This rearrangement joins TRBV13 to TRBJ2-5, with D perhaps matching TRBD2 (6 bases). The germline CDR1 and CDR2 sequences are PRHDT and FYEKMQ (reference sequence). This CDR3 region has 16 residues. Trimming took off 7 bases at V and 8 bases at J, with 26 bases between the two ends. In DNA, the CDR3 is TGTGCCAGCACCAATATTCGGACCGAAAGGAGGGCTACCCAGTACTTC. It codes for CASTNIRTERRATQYF.

This clone is a singleton in its sample. The rearrangement joins TRBV4-1 to TRBJ2-7; 13 bases are a match to TRBD2. CDR1 is MGHRA, CDR2 YSYEKL, per germline. The CDR3 spans 15 residues. The ends lost 3 bases at V and 6 bases at J; junction bases unmatched: 5. DNA of the CDR3: TGCGCCAGCAGCCAGATACTAGCGGGAGGGCTCGAGCAGTACTTC. Protein product: CASSQILAGGLEQYF.

This rearrangement joins TRBV7-9 to TRBJ2-5; 8 positions agree with TRBD1. The CDR3 runs 16 residues. J gave up 5 bases and V 7 bases, and 15 bases lay outside the gene matches. Germline V gene lookup returns CDR1 SEHNR and CDR2 FQNEAQ (reference sequence). CDR3 in amino acids: CASTRSIHRGMETQYF. DNA of the CDR3: TGTGCCAGCACCCGCTCGATTCACAGGGGGATGGAGACCCAGTACTTC.

Concerning this clone: This specimen includes other DNA sequences encoding the same CDR3. This rearrangement joins TRBV11-2 to TRBJ1-2, with D unresolved. CDR3 length: 15 residues. Trimming pared 1 base from V and 3 bases from J, leaving 12 bases between. From germline, CDR1 is SGHAT and CDR2 FQNNGV. The CDR3, as DNA: TGTGCCAGCAGCTTAGGTCGGGGATCGTACTATGGCTACACCTTC. It translates to CASSLGRGSYYGYTF.

The V and J genes are TRBV7-3 and TRBJ2-1; 9 bases match TRBD2. After removal of 5 bases from V and 6 bases from J, the junction contained 14 bases not matched to a gene. The CDR3 totals 17 residues. Germline CDR1 is SGHTA and CDR2 is FQGTGA. The CDR3 nucleotides read TGTGCCAGCAGCGGACCGGGAAGGCGGGAGGGACCCAATGAGCAGTTCTTC. Amino acids: CASSGPGRREGPNEQFF.

The chain is built from TRBV5-4 and TRBJ2-1; unclear D gene. Trimming stripped 4 bases from V and 0 bases from J, with 8 bases between. Germline assignment: CDR1 SGHNT and CDR2 YYREEE (reference sequence). This CDR3 has 14 residues. The CDR3 protein is CASSGIHSYNEQFF. The CDR3 nucleotides are TGTGCCAGCAGCGGAATTCACTCCTACAATGAGCAGTTCTTC. Supplemented by reference TRBV5-4 and TRBJ2-1, the full variable domain reads ETGVTQSPTHLIKTRGQQVTLRCSSQSGHNTVSWYQQALGQGPQFIFQYYREEENGRGNFPPRFSGLQFPNYSSELNVNALELDDSALYLCASSGIHSYNEQFFGPGTRLTVL.

V and J are TRBV12-5 and TRBJ1-1; D is unresolved. The CDR3 spans 15 residues. With 7 bases removed from V and 3 bases from J, the gap between germline ends came to 18 bases. The germline gives CDR1 LGHNT, CDR2 FRNRAP. The CDR3 here is CASESDTSTDTEAFF. CDR3 sequence (DNA): TGTGCTAGTGAGTCGGATACCTCGACGGACACTGAAGCTTTCTTT.

The chain employs TRBV7-3 and TRBJ2-1; D remains unclear. The CDR3 has 15 amino acids. V was clipped by 4 bases and J by 6 bases, with 16 bases between them. Germline lookup yields CDR1 SGHTA and CDR2 FQGTGA. The CDR3 nucleotides read TGTGCCAGCAGCTCGAGGATTAGTCACCGCAATGAGCAGTTCTTC. Translating it yields CASSSRISHRNEQFF.

The chain couples TRBV11-2 to TRBJ2-7; D gene uncertain. This CDR3 region has 13 residues. The V gene's germline CDR1 is SGHAT and CDR2 FQNNGV. V shed 2 bases and J shed 3 bases, with 8 bases lying between them. The CDR3 region has the DNA TGTGCCAGCAGCTTATCCGCCCGCTACGAGCAGTACTTC. Translated, it gives CASSLSARYEQYF. Filled out from reference TRBV11-2 and TRBJ2-7, the complete variable domain reads EAGVAQSPRYKIIEKRQSVAFWCNPISGHATLYWYQQILGQGPKLLIQFQNNGVVDDSQLPKDRFSAERLKGVDSTLKIQPAKLEDSAVYLCASSLSARYEQYFGPGTRLTVT.

The chain is built from TRBV29-1 and TRBJ1-2; D ambiguous. Trimming shortened V by 8 bases and J by 2 bases, and 15 bases separated the two germline ends. The CDR3 consists of 13 residues. CDR1 and CDR2 from the germline V gene are SQVTM and ANQGSEA. The CDR3 DNA sequence: TGCAGCACCCACGAATTGGGCAACTATGGCTACACCTTC. Its protein is CSTHELGNYGYTF.

The chain is built from TRBV5-1 and TRBJ2-2; D is possibly TRBD2 (6 bases). Germline lookup yields CDR1 SGHRS and CDR2 YFSETQ. The CDR3 contains 15 residues. V was shortened by 0 bases and J by 3 bases, with 9 bases between the two germline ends. The DNA for the CDR3 is TGCGCCAGCAGCTTGGAGGGACTCTACACCGGGGAGCTGTTTTTT. Its translation is CASSLEGLYTGELFF.

The J gene is TRBJ1-5, the V gene TRBV5-6; maybe TRBD1 (5 bases). The germline V gene has CDR1 SGHDT and CDR2 YYEEEE. The CDR3 contains 16 residues. V lost 4 bases to trimming and J lost 3 bases, with 17 bases between them. In nucleotides, the CDR3 is TGTGCCAGCAGCCCGGGACTCCGGAAGGACAATCAGCCCCAGCATTTT. It translates to CASSPGLRKDNQPQHF.